This TCR beta chain was observed in a study of blood T cell repertoires in COVID-19 (TCRdb year 2020). For context, the study as a whole: Samples covering the acute and convalescent phases of COVID-19 were provided by collaborators in the United States, Italy and Spain. Subjects who had been exposed to COVID-19, were actively infected with it, or had recovered from it provided the deeply sampled blood TCRbeta repertoires that made up the dataset. Where available, HLA class I and class II types were obtained from metadata supplied by the sample provider rather than from assay-based typing. The samples were drawn from the first 160 participants of the ongoing ImmuneRACE study and from 1,254 subjects provided by 6 global collaborators. The repertoires were made available in a free public database intended to serve as a resource for research on the immune response to SARS-CoV-2. Nearly every sample came with metadata listing a de-identified subject ID, COVID-19 status, age in years and sex. The prospective study material was composed of cDNA or gDNA derived from T cells, B-cell-depleted T cells, or PBMCs. Study-level results and caveats: Clinical and demographic metadata were provided uncurated, with the amount varying by source and participant.

The germline V gene sets CDR1 to MNHEY and CDR2 to SVGAGI. V drops 6 bases and J drops 3 bases, leaving 12 bases in between. CDR3 length: 14 amino acids, cysteine to phenylalanine. This entry keeps only the CDR3 DNA: 42 bases, framed from base 1. Collaborating institutions collected whole blood in K2EDTA tubes following their own protocols. Collaborator samples were shipped for TCRbeta analysis as frozen whole blood, isolated PBMCs, or DNA extracted from either sample type. TCRbeta CDR3 regions were amplified from genomic DNA by means of the immunoSEQ Assay, a bias-controlled multiplex PCR. The published analysis was carried out like this. Nucleated cell counts per sample were estimated from amplification of reference gene primers within the assay. To quantify the absolute abundance of each unique TCRbeta CDR3 rearrangement, sequence reads were collapsed and filtered. For each sample, productive Simpson clonality was calculated as the square root of Simpson's diversity index across productive rearrangements. TCRdb retrieved this table from immuneACCESS and kept in-frame rearrangements only. Not all clones are present; in checked studies, unresolved V genes account for under half, and no reason is known for the remainder. D and trimming were read from the DNA, whereas the V and J calls and clone size are those reported in that table. A total of roughly 200,000 clones appear in this sample, approximately 86% of them only once. The ten largest clones take up 1.5% of the sample.

Remarks on this clone: Its antigen specificity is not known. It has no much larger one-base neighbor in the sample; base qualities were not kept.

The sequenced sample consisted of peripheral blood. The chain employs TRBV6-5 and TRBJ2-1; perhaps TRBD1 is the D gene, with 6 bases matching. The clonotype comes from a man between 18 and 35 years old with active or convalescent COVID-19. The nucleotide sequence is TGTGCCAGCAGACTGGGACACCTCTACAATGAGCAGTTCTTC. It translates as CASRLGHLYNEQFF.